This passage covers 23 T cell receptor beta chains from one sample sequenced in a study of T cell responses to AZD1222 COVID-19 vaccine. Repertoires were generated with immunoSEQ multiplex PCR, while TCRdb's copy carries only in-frame clones and drops some. The profile shows 100,000 to 150,000 clones, about 90% of them singletons. This specimen consisted of peripheral blood, obtained on day 0 of AZD1222 vaccination. These receptors all stem from an adult in good health.

This clone was found once. The rearrangement links TRBV10-3 to TRBJ1-2; a weak D match, TRBD1 (6 bases). Germline assignment: CDR1 ENHRY and CDR2 SYGVKD. The V end was cut by 0 bases, the J end by 2 bases, with 19 bases between. The CDR3 spans 18 residues. The CDR3 here is CAISESTLKGQRNYGYTF. In DNA form, the CDR3 reads TGTGCCATCAGTGAGTCGACTCTGAAAGGACAGAGAAACTATGGCTACACCTTC.

The V call is TRBV7-2, the J call TRBJ2-1, with TRBD2 matching 7 bases. CDR1 is SGHTA, CDR2 FQGNSA, per germline. The CDR3 runs 15 residues. V shed 4 bases, J shed 6 bases, and the junction held 9 bases outside the gene matches. CDR3: CASSSGLDSINEQFF. CDR3 DNA: TGTGCCAGCAGCTCAGGACTAGATAGTATCAATGAGCAGTTCTTC.

CDR3 protein: CATSDGQYSGANVLTF. CDR3 DNA sequence: TGTGCCACCAGTGATGGACAGTACTCTGGGGCCAACGTCCTGACTTTC. V gene TRBV24-1 combines with J gene TRBJ2-6; D perhaps matches TRBD1 (6 bases). The germline V and J ends were trimmed by 3 bases and 0 bases, with 8 bases remaining between them. Germline loops: CDR1 KGHDR, CDR2 SFDVKD. The CDR3 has 16 residues.

This clone has only one observation. This specimen includes other DNA sequences encoding the same CDR3. This sequence joins TRBV6-2 or TRBV6-3 and TRBJ2-4, with 13 bases lining up with TRBD2. The CDR3 is 16 residues long. Germline CDR1 reads MNHEY; CDR2 reads SVGEGT. Trimming at V came to 5 bases and at J to 0 bases, leaving 1 base not matched to a gene. CDR3 region: CASSRTSGGAKNIQYF. The CDR3 nucleotides are TGTGCCAGCAGTCGGACTAGCGGGGGAGCCAAAAACATTCAGTACTTC.

The rearrangement joins TRBV28 to TRBJ1-3; 7 bases are a match to TRBD1. Unmatched junction bases numbered 6, after V lost 7 bases and J lost 3 bases. Germline assignment: CDR1 MDHEN and CDR2 SYDVKM. The CDR3 has 14 amino acids. The CDR3 DNA follows: TGTGCCAGCAATCCGACAGGGTTTGGAAACACCATATATTTT. Amino acid sequence: CASNPTGFGNTIYF.

The chain carries TRBV6-5 and TRBJ2-3, with unresolved D. Germline V CDR1 and CDR2: MNHEY, SVGAGI. Trimming removed 0 bases at V and 6 bases at J, with 10 bases between. This CDR3 has 14 amino acids. CDR3 sequence reads: CASSYSGVSDTQYF. CDR3 nucleotides: TGTGCCAGCAGTTACTCTGGGGTTAGCGATACGCAGTATTTT.

This chain joins TRBV6-6 and TRBJ1-1; a possible D gene is TRBD1 (5 bases). V gave up 10 bases and J gave up 0 bases, with 18 bases separating them. The CDR3 has 15 amino acids. CDR1 MNHNY and CDR2 SVGAGI come from the germline V gene (reference sequence). The chain's CDR3 is CATRRTRVMNTEAFF. The CDR3 DNA reads as TGTGCCACCCGGAGGACAAGAGTCATGAACACTGAAGCTTTCTTT.

J is TRBJ2-7 and V is TRBV27; the D gene could be TRBD1 or TRBD2 (6 bases each). The CDR3 consists of 13 residues. V gave up 9 bases and J gave up 2 bases, with 14 bases separating them. CDR1 and CDR2 (germline): MNHEY, SMNVEV (reference sequence). CDR3 amino acids: CASQQGLTYEQYF. The CDR3 DNA sequence: TGTGCCAGTCAACAGGGACTTACCTACGAGCAGTACTTC.

The chain couples TRBV29-1 to TRBJ2-1; D is ambiguous. The V end lost 7 bases, the J end lost 4 bases, and 11 bases lay between the germline ends. The germline gives CDR1 SQVTM, CDR2 ANQGSEA. CDR3 length: 12 amino acids. The CDR3 loop reads CSASDGYNEQFF. The CDR3 coding sequence is TGCAGCGCCTCGGACGGTTACAATGAGCAGTTCTTC.

The V call is TRBV7-2, the J call TRBJ2-5; D tentatively reads TRBD1 or TRBD2 (5 bases each). CDR3 length equals 16 residues. The germline gives CDR1 SGHTA, CDR2 FQGNSA. V was shortened by 5 bases and J by 3 bases, with 19 bases between the two germline ends. The CDR3 loop reads CASSPRGTGSKETQYF. The CDR3, as DNA: TGTGCCAGCAGCCCCCGGGGCACAGGATCAAAAGAGACCCAGTACTTC.

The chain uses TRBV7-3 and TRBJ1-1; D remains ambiguous. V was shortened by 7 bases and J by 7 bases, with 7 bases between the two germline ends. This CDR3 region has 10 residues. CDR1 is SGHTA and CDR2 is FQGTGA in the germline V gene. The CDR3 protein is CASNEIEAFF. In DNA form, the CDR3 reads TGTGCCAGCAACGAGATTGAAGCTTTCTTT.

V gene TRBV24-1 combines with J gene TRBJ2-3; D possibly uses TRBD1 or TRBD2 (7 bases each). Trimming took off 4 bases at V and 5 bases at J, with 15 bases between the two ends. Germline V gives CDR1 KGHDR, CDR2 SFDVKD. The CDR3 spans 15 residues. CDR3: CATSDPRRGGDTQYF. In nucleotides, the CDR3 is TGTGCCACCAGTGACCCTCGCAGGGGGGGAGATACGCAGTATTTT.

This clone was recorded a few times. V and J are TRBV16 and TRBJ1-3; D unresolved. The CDR3 has 14 residues. Between the trimmed V and J ends, which lost 2 bases and 5 bases, there was a span of 10 bases. Looked up from germline, CDR1 is KGHSY and CDR2 is FQNENV. The CDR3 loop reads CASSQVGRRNTIYF. The CDR3 region has the DNA TGTGCCAGCAGCCAAGTAGGACGGCGAAACACCATATATTTT. Full variable domain (remainder filled in from reference TRBV16 and TRBJ1-3): GEEVAQTPKHLVRGEGQKAKLYCAPIKGHSYVFWYQQVLKNEFKFLISFQNENVFDETGMPKERFSAKCLPNSPCSLEIQATKLEDSAVYFCASSQVGRRNTIYFGEGSWLTVV.

The chain recombines TRBV28 with TRBJ1-5; D call uncertain. The germline gives CDR1 MDHEN, CDR2 SYDVKM. This CDR3 contains 15 residues. Deletions cut 8 bases from V and 0 bases from J, with 14 bases between. Here the CDR3 reads CASSVGSNSNQPQHF. The CDR3 DNA is TGTGCCAGCTCCGTTGGAAGTAATAGCAATCAGCCCCAGCATTTT. Supplemented by reference TRBV28 and TRBJ1-5, the full variable domain reads DVKVTQSSRYLVKRTGEKVFLECVQDMDHENMFWYRQDPGLGLRLIYFSYDVKMKEKGDIPEGYSVSREKKERFSLILESASTNQTSMYLCASSVGSNSNQPQHFGDGTRLSIL.

This clone was detected a few times. The J gene is TRBJ1-6, the V gene TRBV19, with 9 bases matching TRBD1. The germline CDR1 and CDR2 sequences are LNHDA and SQIVND (reference sequence). The V segment lost 5 bases and the J segment 10 bases; nucleotides outside the gene matches: 9. The CDR3 has 15 residues. CDR3 DNA sequence: TGTGCCAGTAGTCCCACAGGGGGCTTAGAGTCACCCCTCCACTTT. Translation: CASSPTGGLESPLHF.

The rearrangement links TRBV3-1 (or the pseudogene TRBV3-2) to TRBJ2-3; 9 nucleotides match TRBD1. CDR1 and CDR2 (germline): LGHDT, YNNKEL (reference sequence). J gave up 6 bases and V 5 bases, and 12 bases lay outside the gene matches. CDR3 size: 16 residues. The CDR3 protein is CASSFYRDRVRDTQYF. In DNA, the CDR3 is TGTGCCAGCAGCTTCTACCGGGACAGGGTCAGGGATACGCAGTATTTT.

The chain couples TRBV29-1 to TRBJ1-1; maybe TRBD1 (6 bases). V gave up 6 bases and J gave up 1 base, with 12 bases separating them. The germline V gene has CDR1 SQVTM and CDR2 ANQGSEA. The CDR3 extends over 13 amino acids. CDR3 in amino acids: CSVTGLSNTEAFF. CDR3 sequence (DNA): TGCAGCGTAACAGGGTTGTCGAACACTGAAGCTTTCTTT. Variable domain in full (rest from reference TRBV29-1 and TRBJ1-1): SAVISQKPSRDICQRGTSLTIQCQVDSQVTMMFWYRQQPGQSLTLIATANQGSEATYESGFVIDKFPISRPNLTFSTLTVSNMSPEDSSIYLCSVTGLSNTEAFFGQGTRLTVV.

The chain carries TRBV28 and TRBJ1-2; possible D gene TRBD1, 6 bases. The CDR3 is 14 amino acids. The germline gives CDR1 MDHEN, CDR2 SYDVKM. The V end lost 6 bases, the J end lost 8 bases, and 19 bases lay between the germline ends. The CDR3 region is CASRPTGLGYGYTF. CDR3 DNA: TGTGCCAGCAGGCCTACAGGGCTCGGCTACGGCTACACCTTC.

This clone was counted between two and nine times. This chain links TRBV28 with TRBJ2-1, with D uncertain. From germline, CDR1 is MDHEN and CDR2 SYDVKM. The CDR3 is 11 residues long. V was cut by 3 bases and J by 11 bases, with 8 bases left in between. CDR3 sequence (DNA): TGTGCCAGCAGTTTGTACCCAAAGCAGTTCTTC. Translating gives CASSLYPKQFF. Together with reference TRBV28 and TRBJ2-1, the CDR3 gives the full variable domain: DVKVTQSSRYLVKRTGEKVFLECVQDMDHENMFWYRQDPGLGLRLIYFSYDVKMKEKGDIPEGYSVSREKKERFSLILESASTNQTSMYLCASSLYPKQFFGPGTRLTVL.

In its sample, this clone was seen a few times. This chain connects TRBV10-1 to TRBJ1-1, with D possibly TRBD1 on 5 matching bases. The CDR3 is made up of 13 amino acids. Germline V gene data show CDR1 as WNHNN and CDR2 as SYGVQD (reference sequence). Trimming pared 4 bases from V and 8 bases from J, leaving 14 bases between. The CDR3 DNA is TGCGCCAGCAGTGGACGGGGCCTATCGGAAGCTTTCTTT. Its protein is CASSGRGLSEAFF.

The chain has TRBV3-1 (or the pseudogene TRBV3-2) and TRBJ2-7; D unclear. Looked up from germline, CDR1 is LGHDT and CDR2 is YNNKEL (reference sequence). This CDR3 is 13 amino acids long. Trimming removed 10 bases at V and 0 bases at J, with 13 bases between. The CDR3 nucleotides are TGTGCCACCTTCAGCGAGAGCTCCTACGAGCAGTACTTC. Its translation: CATFSESSYEQYF.

This CDR3 reads CASTLRGAKNIQYF. CDR3 bases: TGTGCCAGTACCCTCCGGGGTGCCAAAAACATTCAGTACTTC. The rearrangement uses TRBV19 and TRBJ2-4; perhaps TRBD2 as D (5 bases). V lost 7 bases to trimming and J lost 1 base, with 11 bases between them. Germline V CDR1 and CDR2: LNHDA, SQIVND (reference sequence). The length of the CDR3 is 14 residues.

CDR3 bases: TGTGCCACCCGACAGTACCCCACTGAAGCTTTCTTT. It encodes CATRQYPTEAFF. V and J are TRBV6-5 and TRBJ1-1; maybe TRBD1 (5 bases). Trimming removed 10 bases at V and 4 bases at J, with 13 bases between. CDR3 length: 12 amino acids. Per germline, CDR1 MNHEY and CDR2 SVGAGI.